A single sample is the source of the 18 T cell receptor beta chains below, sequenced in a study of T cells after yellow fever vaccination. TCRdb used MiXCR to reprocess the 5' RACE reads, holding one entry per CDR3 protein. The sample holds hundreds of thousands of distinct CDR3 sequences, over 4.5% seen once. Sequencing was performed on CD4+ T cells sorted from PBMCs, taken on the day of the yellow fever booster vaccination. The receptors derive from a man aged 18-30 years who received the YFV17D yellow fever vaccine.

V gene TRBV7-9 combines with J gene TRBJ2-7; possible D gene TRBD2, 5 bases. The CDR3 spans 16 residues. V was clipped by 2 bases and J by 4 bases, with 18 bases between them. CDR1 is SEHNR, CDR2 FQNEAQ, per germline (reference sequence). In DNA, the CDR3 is TGTGCCAGCAGCTTACTCAGTGGACTCCCGAATTACGAGCAGTACTTC. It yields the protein CASSLLSGLPNYEQYF.

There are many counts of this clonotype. The CDR3 region is CASSLWLGNRGDSPLHF. CDR3 in DNA: TGTGCCAGCAGCTTATGGTTGGGCAACAGGGGGGATTCACCCCTCCACTTT. The V and J genes are TRBV11-2 and TRBJ1-6; 8 positions agree with TRBD1. Losses at the gene ends were 2 bases for V and 8 bases for J; bases not matched to a gene: 11. The CDR3 extends over 17 amino acids. Germline CDR1 SGHAT, CDR2 FQNNGV. Full variable domain (outside the CDR3, taken from reference TRBV11-2 and TRBJ1-6): EAGVAQSPRYKIIEKRQSVAFWCNPISGHATLYWYQQILGQGPKLLIQFQNNGVVDDSQLPKDRFSAERLKGVDSTLKIQPAKLEDSAVYLCASSLWLGNRGDSPLHFGNGTRLTVT.

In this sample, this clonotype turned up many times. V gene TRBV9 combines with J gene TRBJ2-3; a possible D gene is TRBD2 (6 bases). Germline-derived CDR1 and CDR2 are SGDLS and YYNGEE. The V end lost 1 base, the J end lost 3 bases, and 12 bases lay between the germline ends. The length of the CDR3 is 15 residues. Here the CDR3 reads CASSVSGGSTDTQYF. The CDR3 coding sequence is TGTGCCAGCAGCGTATCCGGGGGTTCGACAGATACGCAGTATTTT.

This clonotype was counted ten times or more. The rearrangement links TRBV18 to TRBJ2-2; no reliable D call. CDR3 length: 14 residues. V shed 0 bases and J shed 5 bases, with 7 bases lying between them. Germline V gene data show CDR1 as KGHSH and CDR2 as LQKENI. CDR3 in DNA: TGTGCCAGCTCACCACCCGCCGGGACCGGGGAGCTGTTTTTT. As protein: CASSPPAGTGELFF.

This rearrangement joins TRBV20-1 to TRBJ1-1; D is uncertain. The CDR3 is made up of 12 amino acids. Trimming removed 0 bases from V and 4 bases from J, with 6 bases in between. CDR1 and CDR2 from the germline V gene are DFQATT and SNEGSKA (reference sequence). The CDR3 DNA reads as TGCAGTGCTAGAGACTCCGCCACTGAAGCTTTCTTT. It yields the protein CSARDSATEAFF.

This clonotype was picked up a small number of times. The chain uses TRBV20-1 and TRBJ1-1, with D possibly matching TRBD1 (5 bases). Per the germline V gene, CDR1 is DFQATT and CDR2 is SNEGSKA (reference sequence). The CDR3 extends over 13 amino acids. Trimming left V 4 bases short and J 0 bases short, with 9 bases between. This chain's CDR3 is CSATDTLNTEAFF. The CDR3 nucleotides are TGCAGTGCTACGGACACCTTGAACACTGAAGCTTTCTTT.

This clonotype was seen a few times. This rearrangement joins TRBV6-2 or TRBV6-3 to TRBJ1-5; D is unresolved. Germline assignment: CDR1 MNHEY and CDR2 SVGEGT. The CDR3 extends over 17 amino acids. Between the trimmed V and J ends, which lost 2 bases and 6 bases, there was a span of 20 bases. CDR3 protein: CASSYLLSRSSRQPQHF. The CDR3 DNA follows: TGTGCCAGCAGTTACCTCCTGTCCAGGTCCTCGCGTCAGCCCCAGCATTTT.

The CDR3 DNA reads TGTGCCAGCAGCCGAGTTGGGGTACAAGCTTTCTTT. This encodes CASSRVGVQAFF. The J gene is TRBJ1-1, the V gene TRBV7-9; D gene unclear. Germline loops: CDR1 SEHNR, CDR2 FQNEAQ (reference sequence). The CDR3 length is 12 residues. V was trimmed by 5 bases and J by 9 bases, leaving 13 bases between them.

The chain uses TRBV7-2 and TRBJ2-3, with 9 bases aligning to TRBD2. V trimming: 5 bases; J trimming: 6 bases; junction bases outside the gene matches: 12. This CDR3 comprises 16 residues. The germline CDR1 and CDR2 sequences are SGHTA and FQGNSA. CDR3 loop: CASSEASSGGSDTQYF. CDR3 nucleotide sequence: TGTGCCAGCAGCGAAGCGTCGAGCGGGGGGTCGGATACGCAGTATTTT.

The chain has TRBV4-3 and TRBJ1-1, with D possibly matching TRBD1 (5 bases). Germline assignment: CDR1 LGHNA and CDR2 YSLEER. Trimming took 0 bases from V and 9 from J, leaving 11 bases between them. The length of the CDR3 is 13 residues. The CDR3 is CASSQDLGLQAFF. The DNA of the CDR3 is TGCGCCAGCAGCCAAGATTTGGGGCTGCAAGCTTTCTTT.

CDR3 in DNA: TGTGCCAGCGCAGCTTCTAACTATGGCTACACCTTC. This encodes CASAASNYGYTF. The gene calls are TRBV12-3 or TRBV12-4 and TRBJ1-2, with D hard to call. Trimming left V 8 bases short and J 0 bases short, with 7 bases between. CDR3 length: 12 residues.

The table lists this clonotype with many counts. The DNA of the CDR3 is TGTGCCAGCAGCTTCAGTCGGGGCCTCACAGATACGCAGTATTTT. Its protein product is CASSFSRGLTDTQYF. This chain uses TRBV7-2 with TRBJ2-3; D is perhaps TRBD1 or TRBD2 (5 bases each). From germline, CDR1 is SGHTA and CDR2 FQGNSA. The CDR3 is 15 residues long. The V end lost 3 bases, the J end lost 2 bases, and 12 bases lay between the germline ends.

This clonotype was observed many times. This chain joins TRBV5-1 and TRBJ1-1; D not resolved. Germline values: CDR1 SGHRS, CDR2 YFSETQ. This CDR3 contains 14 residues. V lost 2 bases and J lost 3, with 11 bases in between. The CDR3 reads CASSFGDGYTEAFF. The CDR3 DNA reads TGCGCCAGCAGCTTCGGAGACGGATACACTGAAGCTTTCTTT.

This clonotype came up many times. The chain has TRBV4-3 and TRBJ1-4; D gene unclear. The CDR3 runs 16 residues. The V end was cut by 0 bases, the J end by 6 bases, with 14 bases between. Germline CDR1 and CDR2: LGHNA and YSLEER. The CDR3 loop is CASSQDSPRWDEKLFF. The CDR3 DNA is TGCGCCAGCAGCCAAGACAGTCCCAGGTGGGATGAAAAACTGTTTTTT.

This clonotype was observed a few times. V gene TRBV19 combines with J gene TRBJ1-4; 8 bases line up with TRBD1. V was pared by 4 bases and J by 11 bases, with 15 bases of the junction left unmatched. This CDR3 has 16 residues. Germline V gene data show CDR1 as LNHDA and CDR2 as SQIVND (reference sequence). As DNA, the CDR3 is TGTGCCAGTAGTACAAACGGAGGACAGGGCCTCCTGAAACTGTTTTTT. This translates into CASSTNGGQGLLKLFF.

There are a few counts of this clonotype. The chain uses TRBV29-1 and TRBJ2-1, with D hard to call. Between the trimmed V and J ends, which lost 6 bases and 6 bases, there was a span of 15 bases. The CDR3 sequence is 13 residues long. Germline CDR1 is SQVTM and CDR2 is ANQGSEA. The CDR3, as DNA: TGCAGCGTATCAAAGGGCCGGGTCAATGAGCAGTTCTTC. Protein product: CSVSKGRVNEQFF.

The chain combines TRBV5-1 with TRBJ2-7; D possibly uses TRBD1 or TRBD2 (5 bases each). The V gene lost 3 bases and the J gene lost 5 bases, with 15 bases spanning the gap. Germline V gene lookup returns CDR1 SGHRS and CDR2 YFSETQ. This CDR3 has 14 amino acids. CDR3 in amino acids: CASSWPGQGDEQYF. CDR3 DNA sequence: TGCGCCAGCAGCTGGCCGGGGCAGGGCGACGAGCAGTACTTC. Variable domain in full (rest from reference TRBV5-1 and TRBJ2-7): KAGVTQTPRYLIKTRGQQVTLSCSPISGHRSVSWYQQTPGQGLQFLFEYFSETQRNKGNFPGRFSGRQFSNSRSEMNVSTLELGDSALYLCASSWPGQGDEQYFGPGTRLTVT.

The CDR3 protein is CASSGTVPLKGYTF. DNA for the CDR3: TGTGCCAGCAGCGGGACCGTCCCCTTGAAAGGCTACACCTTC. The chain joins TRBV5-5 to TRBJ1-2, with a weak D call TRBD1 (5 bases). This CDR3 has 14 residues. V gave up 4 bases and J gave up 8 bases, with 18 bases separating them. The germline gives CDR1 SGHKS, CDR2 YYEKEE (reference sequence).